This T cell receptor beta chain was captured by sequencing in a study of cytomegalovirus exposure and HLA in healthy donors. Study-level points and caveats: It was approximately 160 TCR beta chains that were listed as cytomegalovirus-associated.

The CDR3 sequence is 15 residues long. The V end was cut by 5 bases, the J end by 8 bases, with 18 bases between. CDR1 is SEHNR and CDR2 is FQNEAQ in the germline V gene (reference sequence). Points on this clone: Its antigen remains unidentified.

These donors were members of the approximately 120-subject validation cohort, a group separate from the roughly 670-subject first cohort. Profiling relied on immunoSEQ multiplex PCR, and the TCRdb table lists in-frame clones only, not all of them. The sample has more than 95,000 clones, approximately 85% seen once; the top ten hold around 5.1%. Specimen: PBMCs. The V call is TRBV7-9, the J call TRBJ2-2; perhaps TRBD2 as D (5 bases). The TCR originated in a man aged 18-30 years in good health and CMV-seronegative. CDR3 bases: TGTGCCAGCAGCGATATAAGGGTTAGCGTGGGGGAGCTGTTTTTT. Residues: CASSDIRVSVGELFF.